Presented here are 16 T cell receptor beta chains from one specimen sequenced in a study of beta chain features in type 1 diabetes. The sequenced template was cDNA made from the entire isolated RNA. Here immunoSEQ multiplex PCR was the method, and the copy in TCRdb shows in-frame clones only, minus some. Found here are fewer than 350,000 clones, about 8% of them singletons; the top ten hold approximately 1%. Specimen: central memory CD4+ T cells from blood. The receptors originated from a woman aged 18 to 35 in good health.

This clone has ten or more counts. The V gene is TRBV18, the J gene TRBJ1-3, with unresolved D. V gave up 2 bases and J gave up 0 bases, with 8 bases separating them. Germline values: CDR1 KGHSH, CDR2 LQKENI. The CDR3 is made up of 15 amino acids. This CDR3 reads CASSPKTDSGNTIYF. In DNA, the CDR3 is TGTGCCAGCTCACCAAAGACGGACTCTGGAAACACCATATATTTT.

In its sample, this clone was seen a few times. The chain employs TRBV9 and TRBJ2-1; possible D gene TRBD2, 6 bases. The germline gives CDR1 SGDLS, CDR2 YYNGEE. Trimming left V 4 bases short and J 13 bases short, with 21 bases between. This CDR3 contains 14 residues. The CDR3 loop reads CASSPSRLVWVQFF. The CDR3 DNA reads as TGTGCCAGCAGCCCCTCGCGACTAGTTTGGGTCCAGTTCTTC.

CDR3 DNA: TGTGCCAGCGGGGATGGATATGGCTACACCTTC. Protein product: CASGDGYGYTF. The chain carries TRBV27 and TRBJ1-2; D remains ambiguous. Trimming removed 8 bases at V and 5 bases at J, with 9 bases between. The CDR3 consists of 11 residues. Germline-derived CDR1 and CDR2 are MNHEY and SMNVEV (reference sequence).

A few counts support this clone. The chain employs TRBV6-5 and TRBJ2-3; D may be TRBD2 (7 bases). The CDR3 consists of 16 residues. V lost 2 bases, J lost 3 bases, and 15 bases lay in between. Germline CDR1 is MNHEY and CDR2 is SVGAGI. CDR3 coding DNA: TGTGCCAGCAGTTACGTCTCCGGGGGGCCAACAGATACGCAGTATTTT. Protein: CASSYVSGGPTDTQYF.

The chain has TRBV18 and TRBJ1-2; D may be TRBD1 (5 bases). V lost 2 bases, J lost 1 base, and 11 bases lay in between. Germline CDR1 KGHSH, CDR2 LQKENI. The CDR3 sequence is 15 residues long. This CDR3 is CASSPSRQLNYGYTF. In nucleotides, the CDR3 is TGTGCCAGCTCACCAAGTAGACAGCTTAACTATGGCTACACCTTC.

The chain has TRBV6-7 and TRBJ2-7, with D possibly matching TRBD2 (6 bases). TRBV6-7 is flagged as an ORF with uncertain function. V shed 1 base and J shed 2 bases, with 12 bases lying between them. The CDR3 length is 15 residues. The CDR3 here is CASSYYSGNPYEQYV. CDR3 coding DNA: TGTGCCAGCAGTTACTATAGCGGAAACCCCTACGAGCAGTACGTC.

This clone appeared a few times. The chain links TRBV29-1 to TRBJ2-2; unclear D gene. From germline, CDR1 is SQVTM and CDR2 ANQGSEA. CDR3 length: 13 residues. The V end lost 7 bases, the J end lost 0 bases, and 9 bases lay between the germline ends. The CDR3 loop is CSATTPNTGELFF. CDR3 DNA sequence: TGCAGCGCGACGACACCGAACACCGGGGAGCTGTTTTTT.

The gene calls are TRBV27 and TRBJ1-5; the D is unclear. The length of the CDR3 is 17 residues. Trimming shortened V by 5 bases and J by 0 bases, and 17 bases separated the two germline ends. Germline CDR1 reads MNHEY; CDR2 reads SMNVEV (reference sequence). The CDR3 nucleotides read TGTGCCAGCAGTCTGAGCGCCCGGACTAATAGCAATCAGCCCCAGCATTTT. This gives the protein CASSLSARTNSNQPQHF.

The table lists this clone with many counts. The V call is TRBV9, the J call TRBJ2-5; TRBD1 agrees at 8 bases. Germline V gene lookup returns CDR1 SGDLS and CDR2 YYNGEE. J lost 4 bases, V lost 4 bases, and 18 bases had no gene match. The CDR3 is made up of 18 amino acids. The DNA for the CDR3 is TGTGCCAGCAGCTTACGACCCGACGGACAGGGCTTTGGAGAGACCCAGTACTTC. It translates to CASSLRPDGQGFGETQYF.

There are many counts of this clone. The sample contains more than one DNA sequence encoding this CDR3. The V call is TRBV18, the J call TRBJ2-7; 8 bases are shared with TRBD1. V trimming: 6 bases; J trimming: 6 bases; junction bases outside the gene matches: 4. CDR1 is KGHSH and CDR2 is LQKENI in the germline V gene. The CDR3 contains 12 residues. The CDR3 loop reads CASSTGQGEQYF. In nucleotides, the CDR3 is TGTGCCAGCTCCACTGGACAGGGCGAGCAGTACTTC.

The chain combines TRBV19 with TRBJ1-2; no clear D gene. Germline loops: CDR1 LNHDA, CDR2 SQIVND (reference sequence). CDR3 size: 15 residues. V dropped 4 bases and J dropped 0 bases, with 12 bases sitting between them. The DNA for the CDR3 is TGTGCCAGTAGTACCGGACGTCGTCCTAACTATGGCTACACCTTC. Amino acids: CASSTGRRPNYGYTF.

V is TRBV28 and J is TRBJ1-3; 7 nucleotides line up with TRBD1. V dropped 7 bases and J dropped 12; count of bases not matched to a gene: 15. The CDR3 runs 14 residues. Germline CDR1 is MDHEN and CDR2 is SYDVKM. Here the CDR3 reads CASNRQGTSRGIYF. The CDR3 DNA is TGTGCCAGCAATCGACAGGGAACTTCTCGCGGCATATATTTT.

This chain joins TRBV2 and TRBJ2-7; D not certain. Germline lookup yields CDR1 SNHLY and CDR2 FYNNEI. The CDR3 loop spans 14 amino acids. Trimming took 3 bases from V and 0 from J, leaving 9 bases between them. DNA for the CDR3: TGTGCCAGCAGTGAGGATGCCGGCTCCTACGAGCAGTACGTC. It translates to CASSEDAGSYEQYV.

The V and J genes are TRBV4-3 and TRBJ2-7; no clear D gene. The length of the CDR3 is 15 residues. With 3 bases removed from V and 3 bases from J, the gap between germline ends came to 15 bases. Germline V gene sequence: CDR1 LGHNA, CDR2 YSLEER. The CDR3 region is CASSQALMVGYEQYF. In DNA, the CDR3 is TGCGCCAGCAGCCAGGCCTTGATGGTTGGCTACGAGCAGTACTTC.

A few counts support this clone. Additional DNA sequences in this sample encode the identical CDR3. This chain links TRBV29-1 with TRBJ1-1; maybe TRBD1 (6 bases). Germline CDR1 SQVTM, CDR2 ANQGSEA. CDR3 length equals 13 residues. With 1 base removed from V and 2 bases from J, the gap between germline ends came to 8 bases. In nucleotides, the CDR3 is TGCAGCGTTGAAGGGACAGCTAACACTGAAGCTTTCTTT. It is translated as CSVEGTANTEAFF.

This clone was found a few times. V is TRBV18 and J is TRBJ2-4; D might be TRBD2 (5 bases). The CDR3 has 15 amino acids. V dropped 2 bases and J dropped 5 bases, with 13 bases sitting between them. CDR1 KGHSH and CDR2 LQKENI come from the germline V gene. CDR3 residues: CASSPFPGNQNIQYF. The CDR3 region has the DNA TGTGCCAGCTCACCATTTCCGGGGAACCAAAACATTCAGTACTTC.